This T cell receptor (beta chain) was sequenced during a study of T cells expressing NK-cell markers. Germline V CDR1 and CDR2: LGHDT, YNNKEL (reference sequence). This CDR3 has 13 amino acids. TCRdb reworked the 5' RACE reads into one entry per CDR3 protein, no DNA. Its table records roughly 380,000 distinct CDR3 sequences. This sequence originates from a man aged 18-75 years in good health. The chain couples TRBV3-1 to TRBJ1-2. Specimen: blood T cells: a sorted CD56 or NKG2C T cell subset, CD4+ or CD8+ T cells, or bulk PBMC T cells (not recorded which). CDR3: CASSQVAFYGYTF.